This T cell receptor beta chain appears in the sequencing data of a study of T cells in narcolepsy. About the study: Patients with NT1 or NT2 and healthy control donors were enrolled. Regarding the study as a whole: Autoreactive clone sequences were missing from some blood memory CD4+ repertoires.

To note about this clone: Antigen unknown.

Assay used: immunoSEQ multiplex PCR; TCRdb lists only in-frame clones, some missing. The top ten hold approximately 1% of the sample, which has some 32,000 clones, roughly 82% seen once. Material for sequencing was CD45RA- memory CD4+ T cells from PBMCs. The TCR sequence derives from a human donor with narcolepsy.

In nucleotides, the CDR3 is TGTGCCAGCAGCCAAGTGGTGGGACTTAAGTTCTTC. Protein: CASSQVVGLKFF. The chain recombines TRBV7-9 with TRBJ2-1; D is perhaps TRBD2 (6 bases). The germline V gene encodes CDR1 SEHNR and CDR2 FQNEAQ (reference sequence). This CDR3 contains 12 residues. Trimming cost V 5 bases and J 14 bases, with 16 bases left between them. Variable domain in full (rest from reference TRBV7-9 and TRBJ2-1): DTGVSQNPRHKITKRGQNVTFRCDPISEHNRLYWYRQTLGQGPEFLTYFQNEAQLEKSRLLSDRFSAERPKGSFSTLEIQRTEQGDSAMYLCASSQVVGLKFFGPGTRLTVL.